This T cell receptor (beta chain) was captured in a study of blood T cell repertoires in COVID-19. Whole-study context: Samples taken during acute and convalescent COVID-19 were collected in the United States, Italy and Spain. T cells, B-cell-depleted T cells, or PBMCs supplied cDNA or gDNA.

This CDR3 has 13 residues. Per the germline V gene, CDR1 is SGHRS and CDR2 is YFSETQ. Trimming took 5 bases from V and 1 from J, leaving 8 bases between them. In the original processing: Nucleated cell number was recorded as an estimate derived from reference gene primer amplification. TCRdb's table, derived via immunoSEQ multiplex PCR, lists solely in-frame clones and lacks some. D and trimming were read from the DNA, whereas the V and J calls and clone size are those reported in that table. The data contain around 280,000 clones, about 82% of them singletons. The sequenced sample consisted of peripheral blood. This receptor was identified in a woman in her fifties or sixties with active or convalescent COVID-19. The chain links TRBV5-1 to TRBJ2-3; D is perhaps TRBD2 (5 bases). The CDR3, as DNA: TGCGCCAGCAGAAAAGCGGGCACAGATACGCAGTATTTT. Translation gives CASRKAGTDTQYF.